Included here is one TCR beta chain sequence, with context. Its antigen has not been determined. The input lacks base qualities; no much larger clone sits a single base away. This sample is part of a study of control samples from healthy donors and cancer patients (dated by TCRdb to the early 2020s). The library was made by the immunoSEQ multiplex PCR assay. TCRdb took this table from immuneACCESS and kept in-frame rearrangements with V and J called. Such tables lack part of the clones; where checked against another copy, unresolved V genes explain under half of the gap, and the rest is unexplained. For this sample there are around 90,000 clones; around 81% appear just once. Together, the top ten hold around 20% of the sample. The trim is 4 bases for V and 1 base for J, with a gap of 13 bases between the germline ends. Inclusive of the bounding cysteine and phenylalanine, the CDR3 is 15 residues long. Only CDR3 DNA is held: 45 bases, read in frame from base 1. Sequences SGHDN (CDR1) and FVKESK (CDR2) are obtained from the germline V gene.

This TCR came from a man aged 25 to 40 in good health. The chain joins TRBV14 to TRBJ2-5, with the D gene uncertain. Source material: blood. The CDR3 reads CASSLFRQSQETQYF. The DNA sequence is TGTGCCAGCAGCCTCTTCCGGCAGTCCCAAGAGACCCAGTACTTC.